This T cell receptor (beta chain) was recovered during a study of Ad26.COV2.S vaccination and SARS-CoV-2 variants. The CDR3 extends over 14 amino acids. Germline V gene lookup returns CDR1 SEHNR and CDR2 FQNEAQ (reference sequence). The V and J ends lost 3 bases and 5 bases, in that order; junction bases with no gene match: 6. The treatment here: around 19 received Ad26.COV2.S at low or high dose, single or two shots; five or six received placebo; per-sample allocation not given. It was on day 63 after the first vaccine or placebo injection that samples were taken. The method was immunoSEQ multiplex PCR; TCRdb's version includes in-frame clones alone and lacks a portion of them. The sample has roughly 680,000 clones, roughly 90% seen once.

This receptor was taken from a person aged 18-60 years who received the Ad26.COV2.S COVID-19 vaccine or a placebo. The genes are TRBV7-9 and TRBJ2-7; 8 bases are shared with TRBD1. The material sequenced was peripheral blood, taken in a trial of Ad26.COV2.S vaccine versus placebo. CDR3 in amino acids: CASSLGQAWDEQYF. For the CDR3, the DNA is TGTGCCAGCAGCTTGGGACAGGCGTGGGACGAGCAGTACTTC.